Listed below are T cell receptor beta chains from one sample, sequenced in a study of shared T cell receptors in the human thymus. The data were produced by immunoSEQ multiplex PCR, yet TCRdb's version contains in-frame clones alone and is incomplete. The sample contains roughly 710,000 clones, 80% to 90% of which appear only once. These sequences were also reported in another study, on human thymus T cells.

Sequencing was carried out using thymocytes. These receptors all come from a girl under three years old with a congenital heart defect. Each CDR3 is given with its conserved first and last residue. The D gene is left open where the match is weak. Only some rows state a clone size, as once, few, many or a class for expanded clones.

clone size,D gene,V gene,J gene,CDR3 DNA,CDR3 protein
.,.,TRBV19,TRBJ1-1,TGTGCCAGTACCGGGCGGAACAGGGCTGAAGCTTTCTTT,CASTGRNRAEAFF
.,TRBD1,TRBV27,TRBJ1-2,TGTGCCAGCAGTCAGTACGGTAGGACAGGCGAGAACTATGGCTACACCTTC,CASSQYGRTGENYGYTF
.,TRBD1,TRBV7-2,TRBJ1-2,TGTGCCAGCAGCTCGTGGGGGACAGGGGAATATTATGGCTACACCTTC,CASSSWGTGEYYGYTF
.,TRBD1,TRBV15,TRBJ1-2,TGTGCCACCAGCAGAGAATTTATGGGACAGCCCTATGGCTACACCTTC,CATSREFMGQPYGYTF
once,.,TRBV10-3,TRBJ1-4,TGTGCCATCAGTGTTCGCCTAGAAGGCCCAGATGAAAAACTGTTTTTT,CAISVRLEGPDEKLFF
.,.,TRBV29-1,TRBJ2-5,TGCAGCGTTGAAGTCAGTCACCAAGAGACCCAGTACTTC,CSVEVSHQETQYF
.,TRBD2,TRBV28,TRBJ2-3,TGTGCCAGCAGTTTTCTAGCGGGGGTTAATTGGGGCACAGATACGCAGTATTTT,CASSFLAGVNWGTDTQYF
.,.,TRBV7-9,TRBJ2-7,TGTGCCAGCAGCCCAACCATCCCAGGGGACGAGCAGTACTTC,CASSPTIPGDEQYF
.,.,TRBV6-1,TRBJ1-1,TGTGCCAACAGGCGGGAGGGCTACACTGAAGCTTTCTTT,CANRREGYTEAFF
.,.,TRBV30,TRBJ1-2,TGTGCCTGGGGACAGCGATTAAACTATGGCTACACCTTC,CAWGQRLNYGYTF
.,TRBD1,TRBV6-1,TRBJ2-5,TGTGCCAGCAGTGATTGGGACAGGGGGCGAGAGACCCAGTACTTC,CASSDWDRGRETQYF
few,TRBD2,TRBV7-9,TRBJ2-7,TGTGCCAGCAGCTTAGAGATAGCGGGGCACTCCTACGAGCAGTACTTC,CASSLEIAGHSYEQYF